These 11 T cell receptor beta chains were all obtained from the same sample, sequenced in a study of PD-L1 blockade in urothelial cancer. As to time point: peripheral blood 6 weeks after treatment start. The protocol was immunoSEQ multiplex PCR, while the TCRdb copy is restricted to in-frame clones and leaves out a portion. The sample lists more than 95,000 clones; 85% to 90% were seen once. The source material was PBMCs, sampled around atezolizumab (anti-PD-L1) treatment. The receptor set was obtained from a man in his fifties or sixties with urothelial cancer.

Within the sample, this clone is medium-sized (0.01 to 0.1%). This chain joins TRBV9 and TRBJ1-3; D is perhaps TRBD1 (6 bases). The V and J ends lost 3 bases and 0 bases respectively, with 13 bases between them. Germline V gene data show CDR1 as SGDLS and CDR2 as YYNGEE. The CDR3 is made up of 16 amino acids. CDR3 coding DNA: TGTGCCAGCAGCGACGGACCGGGACACTCTGGAAACACCATATATTTT. This gives the protein CASSDGPGHSGNTIYF.

With respect to this clone: Other DNA variants within this sample encode the same CDR3. The chain joins TRBV5-1 to TRBJ2-1; 8 bases agree with TRBD2. Trimming removed 2 bases from V and 0 bases from J; junction bases left unmatched: 1. In germline, CDR1 is SGHRS, CDR2 YFSETQ. The CDR3 is 15 amino acids. CDR3 nucleotide sequence: TGCGCCAGCAGCTTAAGCGGGAGCTCCTACAATGAGCAGTTCTTC. Its translation: CASSLSGSSYNEQFF.

The J gene is TRBJ2-7, the V gene TRBV29-1; 7 positions match TRBD1. Germline-derived CDR1 and CDR2 are SQVTM and ANQGSEA. The V gene end was trimmed by 1 base and the J gene end by 6 bases; junction bases not matched to a gene: 6. The CDR3 length is 13 residues. The DNA for the CDR3 is TGCAGCGTTGAAGCCCAACAGGGGACCGAGCAGTACTTC. Translating gives CSVEAQQGTEQYF.

This clone has just a few counts. The rearrangement uses TRBV29-1 and TRBJ1-1, with D hard to call. The CDR3 is 13 amino acids. With 7 bases removed from V and 9 bases from J, the gap between germline ends came to 21 bases. The germline V gene has CDR1 SQVTM and CDR2 ANQGSEA. In DNA, the CDR3 is TGCAGCGCCCGTGCGGGCGCGAGCGGGAAAGCTTTCTTT. This encodes CSARAGASGKAFF.

The CDR3 region is CASSLSGGANNEQFF. The CDR3 DNA reads TGTGCCAGCAGCCTAAGCGGGGGGGCTAACAATGAGCAGTTCTTC. The J gene is TRBJ2-1, the V gene TRBV7-9, with 10 bases matching TRBD2. The CDR3 is 15 amino acids. The trim removed 5 bases at V and 5 bases at J, leaving 6 bases unmatched. Germline CDR1 SEHNR, CDR2 FQNEAQ (reference sequence).

This sequence joins TRBV28 and TRBJ1-2, with D possibly matching TRBD1 (5 bases). Per the germline V gene, CDR1 is MDHEN and CDR2 is SYDVKM. V lost 2 bases and J lost 8, with 15 bases in between. The CDR3 is 14 amino acids. CDR3 coding DNA: TGTGCCAGCAGTTTACAGGGATACTATGGGGGCTACACCTTC. Encoded protein: CASSLQGYYGGYTF.

The chain is built from TRBV9 and TRBJ2-1; 8 nucleotides align to TRBD2. The V and J ends lost 4 bases and 3 bases, in that order; junction bases with no gene match: 6. The CDR3 extends over 15 amino acids. Germline-derived CDR1 and CDR2 are SGDLS and YYNGEE. Written as DNA, the CDR3 is TGTGCCAGCAGCTTTTCCGGGACTAGCTACAATGAGCAGTTCTTC. It is translated as CASSFSGTSYNEQFF.

The V call is TRBV29-1, the J call TRBJ2-1; 8 bases are a match to TRBD2. Germline CDR1 and CDR2: SQVTM and ANQGSEA. Unmatched junction bases numbered 9, after V lost 7 bases and J lost 10 bases. This CDR3 is 12 amino acids long. The CDR3 DNA reads as TGCAGCGGGCAACGGGGGGGTTGGGAGCAGTTCTTC. Protein sequence: CSGQRGGWEQFF.

The rearrangement uses TRBV7-3 and TRBJ2-2; 10 positions match TRBD2. Germline V lookup: CDR1 SGHTA, CDR2 FQGTGA. CDR3 length: 15 amino acids. J was trimmed by 7 bases and V by 0 bases; bases with no gene match: 2. CDR3 sequence reads: CASSLTSGRNGELFF. The CDR3 coding sequence is TGTGCCAGCAGCTTAACTAGCGGGAGGAACGGGGAGCTGTTTTTT.

The chain is built from TRBV18 and TRBJ1-1; D gene uncertain. Germline CDR1 and CDR2: KGHSH and LQKENI. The CDR3 runs to 14 residues. The V end was cut by 6 bases, the J end by 1 base, with 12 bases between. This CDR3 reads CASSLRSANTEAFF. In nucleotides, the CDR3 is TGTGCCAGCTCCCTGCGGAGTGCGAACACTGAAGCTTTCTTT. Full variable domain (remainder filled in from reference TRBV18 and TRBJ1-1): NAGVMQNPRHLVRRRGQEARLRCSPMKGHSHVYWYRQLPEEGLKFMVYLQKENIIDESGMPKERFSAEFPKEGPSILRIQQVVRGDSAAYFCASSLRSANTEAFFGQGTRLTVV.

The chain carries TRBV4-2 and TRBJ1-6; D perhaps matches TRBD1 (5 bases). The length of the CDR3 is 15 residues. CDR1 is LGHNA, CDR2 YNFKEQ, per germline. Trimming removed 0 bases at V and 6 bases at J, with 9 bases between. The CDR3 DNA is TGTGCCAGCAGCCAAGATGGGAGGGGTAATTCACCCCTCCACTTT. This sequence encodes CASSQDGRGNSPLHF.